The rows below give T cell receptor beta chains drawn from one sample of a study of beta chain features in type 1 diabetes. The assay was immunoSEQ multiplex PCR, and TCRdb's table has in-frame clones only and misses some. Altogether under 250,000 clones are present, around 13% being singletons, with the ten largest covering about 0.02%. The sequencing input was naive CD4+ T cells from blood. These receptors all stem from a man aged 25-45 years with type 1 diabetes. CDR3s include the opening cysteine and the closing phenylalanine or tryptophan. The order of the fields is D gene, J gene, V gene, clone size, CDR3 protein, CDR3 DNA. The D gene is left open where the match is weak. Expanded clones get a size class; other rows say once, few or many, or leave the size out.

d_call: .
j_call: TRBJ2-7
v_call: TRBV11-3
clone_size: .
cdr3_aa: CASTRGPSSYEQYF
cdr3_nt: TGTGCCAGCACCAGGGGCCCTAGCTCCTACGAGCAGTACTTC

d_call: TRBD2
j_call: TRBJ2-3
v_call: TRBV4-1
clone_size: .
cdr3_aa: CASSQFTSGSTDTQYF
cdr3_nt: TGCGCCAGCAGCCAATTCACTAGCGGTTCCACAGATACGCAGTATTTT

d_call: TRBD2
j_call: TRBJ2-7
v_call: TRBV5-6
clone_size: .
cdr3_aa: CASSSAGGGRPSYEQYF
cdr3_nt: TGTGCCAGCAGCTCCGCGGGGGGCGGGAGGCCCTCCTACGAGCAGTACTTC

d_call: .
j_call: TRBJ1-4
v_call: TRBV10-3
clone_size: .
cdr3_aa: CAIETVSGEKLFF
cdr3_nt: TGTGCCATCGAAACGGTCAGCGGTGAAAAACTGTTTTTT

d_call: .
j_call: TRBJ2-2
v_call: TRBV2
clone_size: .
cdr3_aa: CASSEQRQGVTGELFF
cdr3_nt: TGTGCCAGCAGTGAACAAAGGCAAGGAGTGACCGGGGAGCTGTTTTTT

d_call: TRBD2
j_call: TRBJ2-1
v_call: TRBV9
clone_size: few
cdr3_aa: CASSVLAEYNEQFF
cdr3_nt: TGTGCCAGCAGCGTGCTAGCGGAATACAATGAGCAGTTCTTC

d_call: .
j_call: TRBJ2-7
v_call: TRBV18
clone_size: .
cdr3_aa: CASSASTGYEQYF
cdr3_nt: TGTGCCAGCTCAGCGTCAACAGGTTACGAGCAGTACTTC

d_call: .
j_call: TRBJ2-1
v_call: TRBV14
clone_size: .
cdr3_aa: CASSPIGYVARNEQFF
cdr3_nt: TGTGCCAGCAGCCCTATCGGGTACGTAGCGCGCAATGAGCAGTTCTTC

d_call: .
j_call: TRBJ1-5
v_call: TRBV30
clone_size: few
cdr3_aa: CAWTAGSHQPQHF
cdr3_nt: TGTGCCTGGACCGCAGGGTCGCATCAGCCCCAGCATTTT

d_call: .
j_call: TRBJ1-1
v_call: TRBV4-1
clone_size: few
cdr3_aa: CASSQDSNRREAFF
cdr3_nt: TGCGCCAGCAGCCAAGATTCTAACAGGCGGGAAGCTTTCTTT

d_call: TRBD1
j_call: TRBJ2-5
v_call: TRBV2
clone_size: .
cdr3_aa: CASSEALGTEETQYF
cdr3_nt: TGTGCCAGCAGTGAAGCGCTGGGGACAGAAGAGACCCAGTACTTC

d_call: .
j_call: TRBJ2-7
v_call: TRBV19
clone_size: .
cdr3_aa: CASSIAGQVLYEQYF
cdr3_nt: TGTGCCAGTAGTATAGCTGGGCAGGTACTGTACGAGCAGTACTTC

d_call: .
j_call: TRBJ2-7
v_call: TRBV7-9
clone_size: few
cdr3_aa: CASSFTGVSYEQYF
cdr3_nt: TGTGCCAGCAGCTTTACAGGTGTCTCCTACGAGCAGTACTTC

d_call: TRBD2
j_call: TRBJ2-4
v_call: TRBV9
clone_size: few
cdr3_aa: CASSGGGIQYF
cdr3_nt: TGTGCCAGCAGCGGGGGGGGCATTCAGTACTTC

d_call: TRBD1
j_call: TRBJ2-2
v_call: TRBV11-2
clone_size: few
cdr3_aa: CASSLTSDRGAGELFF
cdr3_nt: TGTGCCAGCAGCCTCACGTCGGACAGGGGGGCCGGGGAGCTGTTTTTT

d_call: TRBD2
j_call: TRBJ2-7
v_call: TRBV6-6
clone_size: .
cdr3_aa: CASVPTSGRYEQYF
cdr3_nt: TGTGCCAGCGTACCGACTAGCGGGAGGTACGAGCAGTACTTC

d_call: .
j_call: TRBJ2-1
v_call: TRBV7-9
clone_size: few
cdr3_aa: CASSLSRNEQFF
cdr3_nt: TGTGCCAGCAGCCTTTCTAGGAATGAGCAGTTCTTC

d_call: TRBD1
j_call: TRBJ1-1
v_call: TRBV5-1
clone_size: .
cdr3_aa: CASSRTGGNTEAFF
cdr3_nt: TGCGCCAGCAGCAGGACAGGGGGGAACACTGAAGCTTTCTTT

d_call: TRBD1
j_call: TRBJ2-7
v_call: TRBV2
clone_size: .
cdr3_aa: CASRTGTEPYEQYF
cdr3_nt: TGTGCCAGCAGAACCGGGACAGAACCCTACGAGCAGTACTTC

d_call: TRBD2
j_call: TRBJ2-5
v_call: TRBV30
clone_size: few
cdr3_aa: CAWSRRTLAGETQYF
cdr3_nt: TGTGCCTGGAGCCGTAGAACTCTAGCGGGAGAGACCCAGTACTTC

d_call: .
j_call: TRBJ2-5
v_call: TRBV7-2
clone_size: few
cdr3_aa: CASTLPPYDSRGETQYF
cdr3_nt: TGTGCCAGCACCCTCCCCCCGTACGACAGTAGGGGAGAGACCCAGTACTTC

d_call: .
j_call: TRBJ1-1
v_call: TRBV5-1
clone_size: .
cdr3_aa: CASSQGSGNTEAFF
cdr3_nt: TGCGCCAGCAGTCAGGGTTCGGGGAACACTGAAGCTTTCTTT

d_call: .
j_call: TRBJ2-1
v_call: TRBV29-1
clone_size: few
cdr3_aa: CSVSRTGGYEQFF
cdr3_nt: TGCAGCGTTAGTAGGACGGGGGGCTATGAGCAGTTCTTC

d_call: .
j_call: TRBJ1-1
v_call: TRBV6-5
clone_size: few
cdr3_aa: CASRRGPGTEAFF
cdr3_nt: TGTGCCAGCCGACGGGGTCCGGGCACTGAAGCTTTCTTT

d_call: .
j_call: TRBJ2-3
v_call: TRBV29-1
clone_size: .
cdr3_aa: CSGRDRQAADTQYF
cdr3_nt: TGCAGCGGTCGTGACAGGCAGGCGGCAGATACGCAGTATTTT

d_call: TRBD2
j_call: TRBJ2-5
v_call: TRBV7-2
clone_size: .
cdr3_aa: CASSPEAGLDGTQYF
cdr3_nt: TGTGCCAGCAGCCCAGAGGCAGGACTAGACGGGACCCAGTACTTC

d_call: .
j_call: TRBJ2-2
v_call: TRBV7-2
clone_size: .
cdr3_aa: CASSTPPGTSNTGELFF
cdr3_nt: TGTGCCAGCAGTACACCCCCCGGGACATCGAACACCGGGGAGCTGTTTTTT

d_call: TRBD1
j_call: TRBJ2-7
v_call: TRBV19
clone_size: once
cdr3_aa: CASSLLGTGSYEQYF
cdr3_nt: TGTGCCAGTAGCCTCCTCGGGACAGGGTCCTACGAGCAGTACTTC

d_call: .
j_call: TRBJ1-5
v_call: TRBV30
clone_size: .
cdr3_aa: CAWGSWGQVGNQPQHF
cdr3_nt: TGTGCCTGGGGATCTTGGGGGCAGGTTGGCAATCAGCCCCAGCATTTT

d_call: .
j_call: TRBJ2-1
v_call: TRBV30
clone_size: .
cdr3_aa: CAWSRGKSYNEQFF
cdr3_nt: TGTGCCTGGAGTAGGGGGAAATCCTACAATGAGCAGTTCTTC

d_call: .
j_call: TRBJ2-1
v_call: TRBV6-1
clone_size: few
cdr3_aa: CASSELGTSSYNEQFF
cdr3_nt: TGTGCCAGCAGTGAACTAGGGACAAGCTCCTACAATGAGCAGTTCTTC

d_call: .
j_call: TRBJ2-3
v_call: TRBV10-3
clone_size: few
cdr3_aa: CAISPLADSTDTQYF
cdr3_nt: TGTGCCATCAGCCCACTAGCAGACAGCACAGATACGCAGTATTTT

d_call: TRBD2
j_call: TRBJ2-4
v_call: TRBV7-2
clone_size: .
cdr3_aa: CASSGGGAKNIQYF
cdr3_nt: TGTGCCAGCAGCGGCGGGGGGGCCAAAAACATTCAGTACTTC

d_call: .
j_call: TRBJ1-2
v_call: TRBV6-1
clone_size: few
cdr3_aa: CASSEGDREGYTF
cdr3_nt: TGTGCCAGCAGTGAAGGCGACCGGGAGGGCTACACCTTC

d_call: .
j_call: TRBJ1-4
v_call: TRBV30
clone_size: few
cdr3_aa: CAWSVGHRVDEKLFF
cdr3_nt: TGTGCCTGGAGTGTAGGTCACAGGGTGGACGAAAAACTGTTTTTT

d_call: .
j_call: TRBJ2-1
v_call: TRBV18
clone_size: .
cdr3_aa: CASSPSHEDEQFF
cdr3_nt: TGTGCCAGCTCACCGAGTCACGAGGATGAGCAGTTCTTC

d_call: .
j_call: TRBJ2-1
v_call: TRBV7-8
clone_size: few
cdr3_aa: CASQRSRASNEQFF
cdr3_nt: TGTGCCAGCCAAAGGAGCAGGGCTTCCAATGAGCAGTTCTTC

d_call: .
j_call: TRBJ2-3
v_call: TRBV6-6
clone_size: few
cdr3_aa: CASSYSTVQYF
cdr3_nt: TGTGCCAGCAGTTACTCGACAGTGCAGTATTTT

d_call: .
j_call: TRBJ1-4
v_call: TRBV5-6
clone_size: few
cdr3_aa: CASSFGLNEKLFF
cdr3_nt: TGTGCCAGCAGCTTTGGCCTGAATGAAAAACTGTTTTTT

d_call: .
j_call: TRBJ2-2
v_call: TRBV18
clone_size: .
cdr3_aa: CASSSDRLNTGELFF
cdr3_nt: TGTGCCAGCTCTTCCGACAGGCTGAACACCGGGGAGCTGTTTTTT

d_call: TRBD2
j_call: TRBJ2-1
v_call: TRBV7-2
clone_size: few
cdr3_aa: CASGPTSGSRNEQFF
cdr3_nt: TGTGCCAGCGGACCTACTAGCGGGAGCCGGAATGAGCAGTTCTTC

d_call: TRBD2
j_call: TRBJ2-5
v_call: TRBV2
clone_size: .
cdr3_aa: CASSTTSGSATQYF
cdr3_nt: TGTGCCAGCAGTACTACTAGCGGGAGCGCGACCCAGTACTTC

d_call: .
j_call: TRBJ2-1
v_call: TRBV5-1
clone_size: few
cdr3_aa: CASSLALGGLNEQFF
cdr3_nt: TGCGCCAGCAGCTTGGCCCTAGGAGGGCTCAATGAGCAGTTCTTC

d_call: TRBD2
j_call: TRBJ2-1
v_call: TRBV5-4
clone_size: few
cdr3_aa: CASSPPSGGSYNEQFF
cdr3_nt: TGTGCCAGCAGCCCACCTAGCGGGGGTTCCTACAATGAGCAGTTCTTC

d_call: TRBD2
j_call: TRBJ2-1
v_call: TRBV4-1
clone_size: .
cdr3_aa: CASSQGGSSGGGSPYNEQFF
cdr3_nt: TGCGCCAGCAGCCAAGGTGGTAGTAGCGGGGGGGGATCCCCTTACAATGAGCAGTTCTTC

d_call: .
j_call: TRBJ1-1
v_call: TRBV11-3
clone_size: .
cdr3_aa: CASSLGQEDAFF
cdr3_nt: TGTGCCAGCAGCTTAGGTCAGGAGGACGCTTTCTTT